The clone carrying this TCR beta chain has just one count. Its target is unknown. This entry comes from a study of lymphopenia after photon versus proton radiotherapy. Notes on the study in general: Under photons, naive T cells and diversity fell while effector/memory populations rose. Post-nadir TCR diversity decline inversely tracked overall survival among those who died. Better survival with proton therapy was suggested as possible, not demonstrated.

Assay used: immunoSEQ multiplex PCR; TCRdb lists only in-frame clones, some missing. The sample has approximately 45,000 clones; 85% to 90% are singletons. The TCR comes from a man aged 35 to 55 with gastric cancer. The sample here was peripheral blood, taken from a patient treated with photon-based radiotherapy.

CDR3 sequence reads: CSVNGQGLGGELFF. The CDR3 DNA follows: TGCAGCGTTAACGGGCAGGGGCTTGGCGGGGAGCTGTTTTTT. The chain uses TRBV29-1 and TRBJ2-2; a weak D match, TRBD1 (6 bases). CDR3 length: 14 residues. The V gene lost 5 bases and the J gene lost 7 bases, with 17 bases spanning the gap. The germline V gene has CDR1 SQVTM and CDR2 ANQGSEA.